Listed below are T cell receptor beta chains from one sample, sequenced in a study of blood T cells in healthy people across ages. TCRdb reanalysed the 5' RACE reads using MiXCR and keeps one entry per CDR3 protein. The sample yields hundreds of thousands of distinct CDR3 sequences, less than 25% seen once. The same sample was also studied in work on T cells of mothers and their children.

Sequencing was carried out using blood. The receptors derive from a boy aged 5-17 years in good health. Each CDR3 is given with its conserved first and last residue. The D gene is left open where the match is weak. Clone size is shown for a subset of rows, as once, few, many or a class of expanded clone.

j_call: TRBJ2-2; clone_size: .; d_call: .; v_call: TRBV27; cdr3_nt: TGTGCCAGCAGTCTCAAAGCTGACAGGACCGGGGAGCTGTTTTTT; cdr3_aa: CASSLKADRTGELFF
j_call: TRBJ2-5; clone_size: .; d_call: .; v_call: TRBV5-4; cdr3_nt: TGTGCCAGCAGCGCTGTTGGGGCCCAGTACTTC; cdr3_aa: CASSAVGAQYF
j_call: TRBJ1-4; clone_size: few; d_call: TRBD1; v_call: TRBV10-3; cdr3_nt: TGTGCCATCAGTGGGACAGGGGGCGAAAAACTGTTTTTT; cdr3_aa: CAISGTGGEKLFF
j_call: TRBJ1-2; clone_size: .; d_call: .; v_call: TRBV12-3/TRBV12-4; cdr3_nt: TGTGCCAGCAGTTACCGAAAAGGCTATGGCTACACCTTC; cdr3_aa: CASSYRKGYGYTF
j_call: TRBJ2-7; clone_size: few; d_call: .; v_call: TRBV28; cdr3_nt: TGTGCCAGCAGTTTCGGCGACGGGTCCTACGAGCAGTACTTC; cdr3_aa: CASSFGDGSYEQYF
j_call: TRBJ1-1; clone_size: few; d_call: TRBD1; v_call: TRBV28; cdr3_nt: TGTGCCAGCAGTCCGACAGGGAGGTCGAACACTGAAGCTTTCTTT; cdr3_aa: CASSPTGRSNTEAFF
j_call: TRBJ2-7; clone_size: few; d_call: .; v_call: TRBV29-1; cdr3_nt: TGCAGCGTTGAAATTTCTCGCGACCTCGAGCAGTACTTC; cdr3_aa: CSVEISRDLEQYF
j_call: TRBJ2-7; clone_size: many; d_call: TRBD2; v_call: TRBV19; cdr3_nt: TGTGCCAGTAGTATTCTTCGCGGGAGATTTGTCGAGCAGTACTTC; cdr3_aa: CASSILRGRFVEQYF
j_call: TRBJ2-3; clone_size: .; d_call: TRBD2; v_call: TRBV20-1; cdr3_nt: TGCAGTGCGCCGGTGTGGAGCGGGAGTGGGCGCCCGCCAGATACGCAGTATTTT; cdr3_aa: CSAPVWSGSGRPPDTQYF
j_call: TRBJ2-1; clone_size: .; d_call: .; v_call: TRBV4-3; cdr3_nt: TGCGCCAGCAGCCAAGACCGGGCGGCACCCTACAATGAGCAGTTCTTC; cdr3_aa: CASSQDRAAPYNEQFF
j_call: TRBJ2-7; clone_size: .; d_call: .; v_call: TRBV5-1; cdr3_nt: TGCGCCAGCAGCCTAGGGACGGCCCCCCACGAGCAGTACTTC; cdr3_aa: CASSLGTAPHEQYF
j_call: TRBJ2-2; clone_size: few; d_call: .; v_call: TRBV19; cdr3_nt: TGTGCCAGTAGTATGGGTCCTGGGAACACCGGGGAGCTGTTTTTT; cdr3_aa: CASSMGPGNTGELFF
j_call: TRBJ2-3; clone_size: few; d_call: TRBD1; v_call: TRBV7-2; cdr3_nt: TGTGCCAGCAGCTTATGGCGACAGGGGAGCACAGATACGCAGTGTTTT; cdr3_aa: CASSLWRQGSTDTQCF
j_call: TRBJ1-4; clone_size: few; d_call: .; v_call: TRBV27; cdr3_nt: TGTGCCAGCAGTTTACGGGGGGGATTGGGTGAAAAACTGTTTTTT; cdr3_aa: CASSLRGGLGEKLFF
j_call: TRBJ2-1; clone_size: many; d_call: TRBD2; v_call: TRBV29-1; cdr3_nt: TGCAGCGTTGAGGGACTAGCGGGAGCTCTTAACAATGAGCAGTTCTTC; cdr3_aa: CSVEGLAGALNNEQFF
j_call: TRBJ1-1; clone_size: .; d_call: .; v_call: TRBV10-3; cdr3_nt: TGTGCCATCAGTGATCCGGGCGAAACCGCGGAAGCTTACTTT; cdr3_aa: CAISDPGETAEAYF
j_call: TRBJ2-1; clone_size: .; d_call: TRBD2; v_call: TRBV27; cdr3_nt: TGTGCCAGCAGTCAGACTAGCGGAGAAGGACCGGATGTCAATGAGCAGTTCTTC; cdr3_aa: CASSQTSGEGPDVNEQFF
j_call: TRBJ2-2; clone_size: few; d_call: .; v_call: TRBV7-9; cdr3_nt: TGTGCCAGCAGCTCTTCGAACACCGGGGAGCTGTTTTTT; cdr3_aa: CASSSSNTGELFF
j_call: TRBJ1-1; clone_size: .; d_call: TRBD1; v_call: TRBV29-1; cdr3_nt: TGCAGCGTTGAACGACAACAGGGGGCCGAAGCTTTCTTT; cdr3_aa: CSVERQQGAEAFF
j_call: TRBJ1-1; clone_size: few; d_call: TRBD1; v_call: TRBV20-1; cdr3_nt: TGCAGTGCTCCACAGGGGGCTTGGACTGAAGCTTTCTTT; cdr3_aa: CSAPQGAWTEAFF
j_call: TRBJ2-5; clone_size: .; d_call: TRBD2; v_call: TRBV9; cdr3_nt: TGTGCCAGCAGCGACGGGAGGGACACCCAGTACTTC; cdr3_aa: CASSDGRDTQYF
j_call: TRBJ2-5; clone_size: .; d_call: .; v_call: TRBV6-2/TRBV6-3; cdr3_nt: TGTGCCAGCAGTCCTAATTGGGGGGCCCCGTACCAAGAGACCCAGTACTTC; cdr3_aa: CASSPNWGAPYQETQYF
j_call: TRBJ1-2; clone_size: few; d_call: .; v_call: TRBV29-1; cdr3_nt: TGCAGCGTTGAAGGGGCAGGGTTGAACTATGGCTACACCTTC; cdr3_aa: CSVEGAGLNYGYTF
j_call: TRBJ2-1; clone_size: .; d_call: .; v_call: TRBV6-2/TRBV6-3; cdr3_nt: TGTGCCAGCGGACGCCGACTAGTCGGCGAGCAGTTCTTC; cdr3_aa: CASGRRLVGEQFF
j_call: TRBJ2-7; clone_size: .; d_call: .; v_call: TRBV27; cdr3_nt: TGTGCCAGCAGTTTATCCCCTCCGGGTCCCCAGGACGAGCAGTACTTC; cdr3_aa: CASSLSPPGPQDEQYF
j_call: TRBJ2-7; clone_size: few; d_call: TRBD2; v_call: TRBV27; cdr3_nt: TGTGCCAGCAGTTATAGGGGAGGGGTATACGAGCAGTACTTC; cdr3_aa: CASSYRGGVYEQYF
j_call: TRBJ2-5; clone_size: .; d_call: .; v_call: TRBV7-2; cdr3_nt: TGTGCCAGCAGCGGGAGCCTCCAAGAGACCCAGTACTTC; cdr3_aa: CASSGSLQETQYF
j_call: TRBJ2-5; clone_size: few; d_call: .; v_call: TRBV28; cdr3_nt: TGTGCCAGCAGTCACGGCTTACGAGATCGAAAAGAGACCCAGTACTTC; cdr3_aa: CASSHGLRDRKETQYF
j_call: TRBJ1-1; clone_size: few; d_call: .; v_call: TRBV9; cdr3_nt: TGTGCCAGCAGCGCCTCGTTAGGGATGAACACTGAAGCTTTCTTT; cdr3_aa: CASSASLGMNTEAFF
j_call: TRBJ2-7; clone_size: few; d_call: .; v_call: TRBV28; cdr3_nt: TGTGCCAGCAGTTCACTGCGGTGGGGCTACGAGCAGTACTTC; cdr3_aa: CASSSLRWGYEQYF
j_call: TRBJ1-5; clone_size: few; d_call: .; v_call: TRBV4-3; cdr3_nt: TGCGCCAGCAGCCAAGATAGGCTTGGTGGAGGGCAGCCCCAGCATTTT; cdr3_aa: CASSQDRLGGGQPQHF
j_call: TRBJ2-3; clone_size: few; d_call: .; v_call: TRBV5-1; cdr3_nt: TGCGCCAGCAGGCAGAAGGGCACAGATACGCAGTATTTT; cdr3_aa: CASRQKGTDTQYF
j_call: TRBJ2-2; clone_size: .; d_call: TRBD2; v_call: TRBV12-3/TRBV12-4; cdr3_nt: TGTGCCAGCAGTTCCGTTGTGCTAGCGGGGGTAACGTCAGGGGAGCTGTTTTTT; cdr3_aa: CASSSVVLAGVTSGELFF
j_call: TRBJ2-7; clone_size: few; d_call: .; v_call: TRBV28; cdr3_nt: TGTGCCAGCTCCCAGAACCTTTGGGCAGAGTACTTC; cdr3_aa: CASSQNLWAEYF
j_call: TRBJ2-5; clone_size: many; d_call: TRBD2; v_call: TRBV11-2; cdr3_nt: TGTGCCAGCAGCTTACAACGGGGGGTACAAGAGACCCAGTACTTC; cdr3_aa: CASSLQRGVQETQYF
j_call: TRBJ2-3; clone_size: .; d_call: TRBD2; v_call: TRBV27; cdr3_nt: TGTGCCAGCAGTTTAGAGGGCAGAAGCTTAGCGGGGAGATCAGATACGCAGTATTTT; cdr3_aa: CASSLEGRSLAGRSDTQYF
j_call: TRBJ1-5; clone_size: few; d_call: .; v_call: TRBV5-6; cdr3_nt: TGTGCCAGCAGCTTGTCCGCGGGGGGTCAGCCCCAGCATTTT; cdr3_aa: CASSLSAGGQPQHF
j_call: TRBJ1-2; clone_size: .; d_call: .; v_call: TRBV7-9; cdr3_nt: TGTGCCAGCAGCGGACCCAGGGTATATCTTGTTGGTGGCTATGGCTACACCTTC; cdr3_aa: CASSGPRVYLVGGYGYTF
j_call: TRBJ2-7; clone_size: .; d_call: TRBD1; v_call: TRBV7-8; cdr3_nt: TGTGCCAGCAGCTTAGTCAGGGGGCTTGACGAGCAGTACTTC; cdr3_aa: CASSLVRGLDEQYF
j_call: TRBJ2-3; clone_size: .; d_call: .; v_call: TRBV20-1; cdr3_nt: TGCAGTGCTAGAGAGGGGCCGGCGCGGTCCCACACAGATACGCAGTATTTT; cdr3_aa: CSAREGPARSHTDTQYF
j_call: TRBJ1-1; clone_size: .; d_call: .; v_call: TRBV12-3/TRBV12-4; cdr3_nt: TGTGCCAGCAGTACGTATCGGGGATTGAACACTGAAGCTTTCTTT; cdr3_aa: CASSTYRGLNTEAFF